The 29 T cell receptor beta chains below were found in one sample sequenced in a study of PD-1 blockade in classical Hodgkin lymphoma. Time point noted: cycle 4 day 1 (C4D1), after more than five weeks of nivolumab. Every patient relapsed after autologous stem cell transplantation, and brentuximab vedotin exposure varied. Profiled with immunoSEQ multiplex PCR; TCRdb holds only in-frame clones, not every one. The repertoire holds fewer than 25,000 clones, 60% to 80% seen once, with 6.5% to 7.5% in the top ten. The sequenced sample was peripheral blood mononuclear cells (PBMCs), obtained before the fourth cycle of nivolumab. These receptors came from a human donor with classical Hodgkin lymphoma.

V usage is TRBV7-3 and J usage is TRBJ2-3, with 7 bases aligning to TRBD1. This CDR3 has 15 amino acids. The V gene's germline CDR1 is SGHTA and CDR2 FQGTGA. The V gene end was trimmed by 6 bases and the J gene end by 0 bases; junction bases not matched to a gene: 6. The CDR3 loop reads CASRDGTVSTDTQYF. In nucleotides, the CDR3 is TGTGCCAGCAGAGACGGGACAGTCAGCACAGATACGCAGTATTTT.

Here the CDR3 reads CASTRTSGSYEQYF. CDR3 sequence (DNA): TGTGCCAGCACCAGGACTAGCGGCTCCTACGAGCAGTACTTC. The chain carries TRBV18 and TRBJ2-7; 10 nucleotides align to TRBD2. Per the germline V gene, CDR1 is KGHSH and CDR2 is LQKENI. The CDR3 runs to 14 residues. Trimming took 8 bases from V and 0 from J; bases not matched to a gene: 4.

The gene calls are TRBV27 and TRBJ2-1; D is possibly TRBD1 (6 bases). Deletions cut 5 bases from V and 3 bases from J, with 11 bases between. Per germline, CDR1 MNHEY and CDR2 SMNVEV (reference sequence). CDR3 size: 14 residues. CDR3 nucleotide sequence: TGTGCCAGCAGTCAATTGGACAGCTACAATGAGCAGTTCTTC. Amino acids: CASSQLDSYNEQFF.

The CDR3 coding sequence is TGTGCCAGCAGCAGGGATCCACGTAGAACTAATGAAAAACTGTTTTTT. Its translation is CASSRDPRRTNEKLFF. The V and J genes are TRBV5-4 and TRBJ1-4; D unresolved. The length of the CDR3 is 16 residues. Germline V gene lookup returns CDR1 SGHNT and CDR2 YYREEE (reference sequence). Trimming pared 4 bases from V and 1 base from J, leaving 14 bases between.

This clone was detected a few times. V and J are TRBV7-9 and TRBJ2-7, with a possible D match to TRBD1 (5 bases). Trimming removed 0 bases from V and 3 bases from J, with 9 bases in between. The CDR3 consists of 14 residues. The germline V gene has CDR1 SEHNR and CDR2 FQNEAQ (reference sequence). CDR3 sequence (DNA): TGTGCCAGCAGCTTAGCCAGGGCCGGCTACGAGCAGTACTTC. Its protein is CASSLARAGYEQYF. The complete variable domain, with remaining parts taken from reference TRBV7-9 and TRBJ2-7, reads DTGVSQNPRHKITKRGQNVTFRCDPISEHNRLYWYRQTLGQGPEFLTYFQNEAQLEKSRLLSDRFSAERPKGSFSTLEIQRTEQGDSAMYLCASSLARAGYEQYFGPGTRLTVT.

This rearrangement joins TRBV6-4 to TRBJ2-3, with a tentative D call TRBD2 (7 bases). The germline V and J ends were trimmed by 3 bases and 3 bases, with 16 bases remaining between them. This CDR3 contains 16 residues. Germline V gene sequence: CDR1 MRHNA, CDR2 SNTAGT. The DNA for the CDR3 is TGTGCCAGCAGTGAAGTAGGAGGGGGGGCGACAGATACGCAGTATTTT. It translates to CASSEVGGGATDTQYF.

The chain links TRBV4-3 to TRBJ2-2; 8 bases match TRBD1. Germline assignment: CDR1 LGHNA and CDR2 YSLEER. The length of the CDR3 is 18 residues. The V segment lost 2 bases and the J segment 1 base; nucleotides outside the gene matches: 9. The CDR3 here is CASSQHRRQGRNTGELFF. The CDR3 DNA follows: TGCGCCAGCAGCCAACACCGGAGACAGGGGAGGAACACCGGGGAGCTGTTTTTT.

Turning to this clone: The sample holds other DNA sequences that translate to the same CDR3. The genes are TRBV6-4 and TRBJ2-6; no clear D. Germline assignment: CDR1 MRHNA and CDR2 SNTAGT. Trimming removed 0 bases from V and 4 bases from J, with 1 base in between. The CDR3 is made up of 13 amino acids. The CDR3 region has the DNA TGTGCCAGCAGTGACTCAGGGGCCAACGTCCTGACTTTC. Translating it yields CASSDSGANVLTF.

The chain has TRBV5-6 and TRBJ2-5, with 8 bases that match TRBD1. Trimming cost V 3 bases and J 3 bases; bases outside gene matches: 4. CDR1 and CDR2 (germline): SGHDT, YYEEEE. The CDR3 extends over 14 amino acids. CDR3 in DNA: TGTGCCAGCAGCTGGTCGACAGGGGAAGAGACCCAGTACTTC. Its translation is CASSWSTGEETQYF.

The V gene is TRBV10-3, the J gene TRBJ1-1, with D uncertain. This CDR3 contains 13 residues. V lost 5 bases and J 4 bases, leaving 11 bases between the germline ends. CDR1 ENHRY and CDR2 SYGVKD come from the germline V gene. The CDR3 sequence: CAISKNTGTEAFF. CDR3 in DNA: TGTGCCATCAGTAAGAATACTGGCACTGAAGCTTTCTTT.

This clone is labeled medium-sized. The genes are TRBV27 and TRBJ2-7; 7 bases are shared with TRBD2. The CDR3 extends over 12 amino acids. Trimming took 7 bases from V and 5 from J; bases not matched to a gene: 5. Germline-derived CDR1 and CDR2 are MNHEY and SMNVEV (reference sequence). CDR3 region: CASTGGSDEQYF. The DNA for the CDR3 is TGTGCCAGCACCGGGGGGTCCGACGAGCAGTACTTC.

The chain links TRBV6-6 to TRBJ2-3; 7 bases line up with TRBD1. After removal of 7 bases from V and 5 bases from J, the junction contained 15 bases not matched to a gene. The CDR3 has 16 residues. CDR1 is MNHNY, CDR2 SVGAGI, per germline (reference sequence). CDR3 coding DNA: TGTGCCAGCACCTACGGGGCAGGGGGACGCGGAGATACGCAGTATTTT. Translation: CASTYGAGGRGDTQYF.

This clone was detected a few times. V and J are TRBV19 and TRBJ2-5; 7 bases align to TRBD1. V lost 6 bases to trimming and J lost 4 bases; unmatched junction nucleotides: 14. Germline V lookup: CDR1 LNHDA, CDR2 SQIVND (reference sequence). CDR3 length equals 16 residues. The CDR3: CASSALTGAGGETQYF. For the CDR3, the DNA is TGTGCCAGTAGCGCCCTTACAGGGGCTGGGGGAGAGACCCAGTACTTC.

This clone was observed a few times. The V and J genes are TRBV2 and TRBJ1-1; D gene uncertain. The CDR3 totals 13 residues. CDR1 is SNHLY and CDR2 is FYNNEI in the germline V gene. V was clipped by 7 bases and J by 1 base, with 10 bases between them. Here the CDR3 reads CASNGLPNTEAFF. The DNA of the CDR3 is TGTGCCAGCAATGGGTTACCGAACACTGAAGCTTTCTTT.

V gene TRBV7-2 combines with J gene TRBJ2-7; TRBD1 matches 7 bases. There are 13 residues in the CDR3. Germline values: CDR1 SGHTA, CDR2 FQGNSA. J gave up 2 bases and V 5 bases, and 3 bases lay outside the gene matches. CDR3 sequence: CASSPGQTYEQYF. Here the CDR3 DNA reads TGTGCCAGCAGCCCGGGACAGACCTACGAGCAGTACTTC.

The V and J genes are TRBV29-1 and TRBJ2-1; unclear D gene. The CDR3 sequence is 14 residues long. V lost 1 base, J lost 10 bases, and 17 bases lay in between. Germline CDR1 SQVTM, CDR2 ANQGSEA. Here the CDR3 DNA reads TGCAGCGTTGAAGCCCCGTCACTGCAACTGGAGCAGTTCTTC. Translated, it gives CSVEAPSLQLEQFF.

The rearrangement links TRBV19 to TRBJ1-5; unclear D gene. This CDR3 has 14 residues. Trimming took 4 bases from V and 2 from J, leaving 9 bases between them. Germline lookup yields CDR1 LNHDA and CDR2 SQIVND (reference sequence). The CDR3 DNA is TGTGCCAGTAGTAATTGGGTGGGCAATCAGCCCCAGCATTTT. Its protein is CASSNWVGNQPQHF.

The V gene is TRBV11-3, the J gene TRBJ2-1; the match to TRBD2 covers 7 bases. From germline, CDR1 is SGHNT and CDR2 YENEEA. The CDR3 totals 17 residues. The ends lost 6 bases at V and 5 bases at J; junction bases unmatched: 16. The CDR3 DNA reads TGTGCCAGCAGTCTCGTGGCGGGAGTGGGCGGAAACAATGAGCAGTTCTTC. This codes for CASSLVAGVGGNNEQFF.

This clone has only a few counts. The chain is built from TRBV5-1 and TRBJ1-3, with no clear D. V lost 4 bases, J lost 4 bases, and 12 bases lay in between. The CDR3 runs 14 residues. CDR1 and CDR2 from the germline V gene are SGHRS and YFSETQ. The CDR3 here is CASSRTEEGNTIYF. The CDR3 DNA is TGCGCCAGCAGCCGTACAGAGGAAGGAAACACCATATATTTT.

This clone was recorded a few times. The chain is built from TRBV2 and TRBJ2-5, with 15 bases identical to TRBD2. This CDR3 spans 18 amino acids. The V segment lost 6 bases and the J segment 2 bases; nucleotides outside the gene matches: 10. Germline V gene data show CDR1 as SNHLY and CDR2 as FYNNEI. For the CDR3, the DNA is TGTGCCAGCAGGGTCGGGACTAGCGGGGGGACAAATCAAGAGACCCAGTACTTC. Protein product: CASRVGTSGGTNQETQYF.

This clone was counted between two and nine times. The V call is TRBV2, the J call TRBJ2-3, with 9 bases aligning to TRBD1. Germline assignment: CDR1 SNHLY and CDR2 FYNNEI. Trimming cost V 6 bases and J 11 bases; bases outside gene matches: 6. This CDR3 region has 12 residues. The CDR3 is CASRDRGIEQYF. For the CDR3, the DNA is TGTGCCAGCAGGGACAGGGGTATTGAGCAGTATTTT.

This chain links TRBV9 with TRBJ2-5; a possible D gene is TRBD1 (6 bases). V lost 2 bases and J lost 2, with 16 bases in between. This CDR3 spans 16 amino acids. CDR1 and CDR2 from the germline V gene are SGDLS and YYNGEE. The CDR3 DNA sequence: TGTGCCAGCAGCGTGGTCGGACAGAATGTACAAGAGACCCAGTACTTC. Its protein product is CASSVVGQNVQETQYF. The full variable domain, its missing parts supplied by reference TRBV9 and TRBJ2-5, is DSGVTQTPKHLITATGQRVTLRCSPRSGDLSVYWYQQSLDQGLQFLIQYYNGEERAKGNILERFSAQQFPDLHSELNLSSLELGDSALYFCASSVVGQNVQETQYFGPGTRLLVL.

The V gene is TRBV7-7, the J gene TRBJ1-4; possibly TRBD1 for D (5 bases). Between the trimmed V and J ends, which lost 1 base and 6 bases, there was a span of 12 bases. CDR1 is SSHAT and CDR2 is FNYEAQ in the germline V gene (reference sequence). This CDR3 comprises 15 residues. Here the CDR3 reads CASSLGAGGDEKLFF. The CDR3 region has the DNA TGTGCCAGCAGCTTAGGGGCCGGGGGTGATGAAAAACTGTTTTTT.

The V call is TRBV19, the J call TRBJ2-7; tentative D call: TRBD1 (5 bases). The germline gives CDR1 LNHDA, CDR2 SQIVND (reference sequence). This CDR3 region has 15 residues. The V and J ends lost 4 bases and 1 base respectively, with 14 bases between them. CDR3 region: CASSNLQGRSYEQYF. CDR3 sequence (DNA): TGTGCCAGTAGTAATTTGCAGGGAAGGTCCTACGAGCAGTACTTC.

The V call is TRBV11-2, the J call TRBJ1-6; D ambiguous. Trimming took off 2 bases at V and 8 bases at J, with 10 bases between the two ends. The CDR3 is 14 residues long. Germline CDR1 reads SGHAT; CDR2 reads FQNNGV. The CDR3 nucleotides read TGTGCCAGCAGCTTACGACCGGGATATTCACCCCTCCACTTT. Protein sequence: CASSLRPGYSPLHF.

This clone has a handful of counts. CDR3 amino acids: CSVKSSTDTQYF. As DNA, the CDR3 is TGCAGCGTTAAAAGCAGCACAGATACGCAGTATTTT. The chain couples TRBV29-1 to TRBJ2-3; D gene ambiguous. CDR1 SQVTM and CDR2 ANQGSEA come from the germline V gene. The CDR3 totals 12 residues. V was pared by 5 bases and J by 0 bases, with 6 bases between.

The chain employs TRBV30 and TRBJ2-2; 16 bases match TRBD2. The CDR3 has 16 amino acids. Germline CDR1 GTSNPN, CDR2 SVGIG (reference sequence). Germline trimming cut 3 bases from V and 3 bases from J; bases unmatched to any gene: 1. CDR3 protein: CAWRGLAGGDTGELFF. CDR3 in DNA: TGTGCCTGGAGGGGACTAGCGGGAGGGGACACCGGGGAGCTGTTTTTT.

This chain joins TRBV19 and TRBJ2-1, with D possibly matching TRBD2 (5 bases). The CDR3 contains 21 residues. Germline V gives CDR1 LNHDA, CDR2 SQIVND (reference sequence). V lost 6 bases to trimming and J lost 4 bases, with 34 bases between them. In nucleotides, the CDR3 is TGTGCCAGTAGGATTGGTTGGTTAGGACCGGTCTTTTCGGGATCGTACAATGAGCAGTTCTTC. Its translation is CASRIGWLGPVFSGSYNEQFF. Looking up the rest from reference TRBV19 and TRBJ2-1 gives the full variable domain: DGGITQSPKYLFRKEGQNVTLSCEQNLNHDAMYWYRQDPGQGLRLIYYSQIVNDFQKGDIAEGYSVSREKKESFPLTVTSAQKNPTAFYLCASRIGWLGPVFSGSYNEQFFGPGTRLTVL.

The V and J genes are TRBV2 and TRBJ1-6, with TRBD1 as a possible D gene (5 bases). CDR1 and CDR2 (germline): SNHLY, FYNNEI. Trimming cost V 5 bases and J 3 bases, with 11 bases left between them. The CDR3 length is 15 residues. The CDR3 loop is CASSFREFYNSPLHF. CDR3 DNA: TGTGCCAGCAGTTTCAGGGAGTTCTATAATTCACCCCTCCACTTT.